The 22 T cell receptor beta chains listed next were all sequenced from one sample in a study of T cells in Graves' hyperthyroidism and ophthalmopathy. TCR beta CDR3 regions were amplified from RNA transcripts. A set of HTBI primers served as the primers for a first-round RT-PCR of the TCR CDR3. TCRdb analysed the multiplex PCR reads with MiXCR anew, one entry per CDR3 protein. The sample holds about 290,000 distinct CDR3 sequences, roughly a fifth seen once. The specimen was blood. These TCRs come from a man between 45 and 60 years old with Graves' ophthalmopathy.

The V gene is TRBV27, the J gene TRBJ1-1, with TRBD1 as a possible D gene (5 bases). Trimming took off 4 bases at V and 4 bases at J, with 16 bases between the two ends. The germline V gene encodes CDR1 MNHEY and CDR2 SMNVEV (reference sequence). This CDR3 has 15 residues. The CDR3 protein is CASSSDGGVLTEAFF. The CDR3 bases are TGTGCCAGCAGTTCAGACGGAGGGGTACTCACTGAAGCTTTCTTT.

This clonotype was observed many times. The J gene is TRBJ2-5, the V gene TRBV6-6; 9 bases are shared with TRBD1. This CDR3 is 16 amino acids long. V dropped 0 bases and J dropped 5; count of bases not matched to a gene: 7. Germline V gene lookup returns CDR1 MNHNY and CDR2 SVGAGI (reference sequence). CDR3 protein: CASSYSDRGGVETQYF. The CDR3 DNA sequence: TGTGCCAGCAGTTACTCGGACAGGGGAGGCGTGGAGACCCAGTACTTC.

This chain joins TRBV9 and TRBJ2-1; no firm D call. The CDR3 is made up of 17 amino acids. CDR1 is SGDLS and CDR2 is YYNGEE in the germline V gene. V was shortened by 0 bases and J by 4 bases, with 17 bases between the two germline ends. CDR3 bases: TGTGCCAGCAGCGTAGGAGGCTCGCCCCTGGGGTACAATGAGCAGTTCTTC. Translation: CASSVGGSPLGYNEQFF.

This clonotype was detected a few times. V usage is TRBV27 and J usage is TRBJ2-1, with 10 bases matching TRBD2. The trim removed 3 bases at V and 3 bases at J, leaving 8 bases unmatched. CDR3 size: 17 residues. CDR1 and CDR2 (germline): MNHEY, SMNVEV (reference sequence). In nucleotides, the CDR3 is TGTGCCAGCAGTTTCCCCGGTACTAGCGGGAACTACAATGAGCAGTTCTTC. Amino acids: CASSFPGTSGNYNEQFF.

The V and J genes are TRBV27 and TRBJ2-7; TRBD2 agrees at 9 bases. The junction had 13 bases not matched to a gene; V was cut back by 4 bases and J by 6 bases. From germline, CDR1 is MNHEY and CDR2 SMNVEV (reference sequence). This CDR3 region has 16 residues. This CDR3 reads CASSSTISGRTFEQYF. In nucleotides, the CDR3 is TGTGCCAGCAGTTCCACCATTAGCGGGAGAACGTTCGAGCAGTACTTC.

This clonotype has only one observation. This chain connects TRBV12-3 or TRBV12-4 to TRBJ2-5, with D tentatively TRBD1 or TRBD2 (6 bases each). The germline V and J ends were trimmed by 3 bases and 5 bases, with 16 bases remaining between them. CDR3 length: 15 amino acids. CDR3 DNA: TGTGCCAGCAGTTTCGGGGGCGGAGCGGGTGAGACCCAGTACTTC. The encoded protein is CASSFGGGAGETQYF.

CDR3 protein: CASSLGTASGNTIYF. As DNA, the CDR3 is TGTGCCAGCAGTTTAGGGACAGCCTCTGGAAACACCATATATTTT. J is TRBJ1-3 and V is TRBV28; TRBD1 matches 7 bases. V gave up 2 bases and J gave up 0 bases; unmatched junction bases: 1. The length of the CDR3 is 15 residues. Germline V gives CDR1 MDHEN, CDR2 SYDVKM.

This clonotype has at least ten counts. The chain employs TRBV12-3 or TRBV12-4 and TRBJ2-7; weak D call: TRBD1 (5 bases). There are 13 residues in the CDR3. V was trimmed by 2 bases and J by 3 bases, leaving 8 bases between them. The CDR3 loop is CASSLQDNYEQYF. Written as DNA, the CDR3 is TGTGCCAGCAGTTTACAGGACAACTACGAGCAGTACTTC.

This chain uses TRBV7-8 with TRBJ2-2; the match to TRBD2 covers 12 bases. The V gene end was trimmed by 1 base and the J gene end by 7 bases; junction bases not matched to a gene: 7. This CDR3 is built from 17 residues. The germline V gene has CDR1 SGHVS and CDR2 FQNEAQ. This CDR3 reads CASSLGLAGARVGELFF. In DNA form, the CDR3 reads TGTGCCAGCAGCTTAGGACTAGCGGGAGCGAGAGTCGGGGAGCTGTTTTTT. Supplemented by reference TRBV7-8 and TRBJ2-2, the full variable domain reads GAGVSQSPRYKVAKRGQDVALRCDPISGHVSLFWYQQALGQGPEFLTYFQNEAQLDKSGLPSDRFFAERPEGSVSTLKIQRTQQEDSAVYLCASSLGLAGARVGELFFGEGSRLTVL.

This chain connects TRBV11-2 to TRBJ2-1, with a possible D match to TRBD1 (6 bases). Between the trimmed V and J ends, which lost 0 bases and 0 bases, there was a span of 12 bases. The CDR3 loop spans 17 amino acids. Looked up from germline, CDR1 is SGHAT and CDR2 is FQNNGV. Here the CDR3 reads CASSLEGQRSSYNEQFF. The CDR3 nucleotides are TGTGCCAGCAGCTTAGAAGGACAGAGGAGCTCCTACAATGAGCAGTTCTTC.

Many counts were recorded for this clonotype. The genes are TRBV5-1 and TRBJ2-1, with 9 bases lining up with TRBD2. The V gene's germline CDR1 is SGHRS and CDR2 YFSETQ. The J segment lost 4 bases and the V segment lost 3 bases, leaving 2 bases of the junction unmatched. The CDR3 sequence is 14 residues long. DNA of the CDR3: TGCGCCAGCAGCTCTAGCGGGGCTTACAATGAGCAGTTCTTC. It encodes CASSSSGAYNEQFF.

The V gene is TRBV5-1, the J gene TRBJ2-3, with 9 positions matching TRBD2. This CDR3 has 14 residues. V lost 4 bases and J lost 1; bases outside the gene matches: 1. Germline V CDR1 and CDR2: SGHRS, YFSETQ. This CDR3 is CASSVAGGTDTQYF. The CDR3 DNA reads as TGCGCCAGCAGCGTAGCGGGAGGCACAGATACGCAGTATTTT.

The rearrangement uses TRBV19 and TRBJ2-1, with D maybe TRBD1 (5 bases). The CDR3 covers 13 residues. CDR1 LNHDA and CDR2 SQIVND come from the germline V gene (reference sequence). The ends were cut back, 3 bases at V and 6 bases at J, with 9 bases in the middle. The CDR3 bases are TGTGCCAGTAGTATTGGACACCCCAATGAGCAGTTCTTC. Translated, it gives CASSIGHPNEQFF.

This clonotype was seen more than once but under ten times. The V and J genes are TRBV29-1 and TRBJ2-7, with 9 bases aligning to TRBD1. The junction had 10 bases not matched to a gene; V was cut back by 4 bases and J by 3 bases. The CDR3 loop spans 15 amino acids. Germline CDR1 and CDR2: SQVTM and ANQGSEA. The DNA of the CDR3 is TGCAGCGTTGTTGCCTTAGGGACAGGGCGCTACGAGCAGTACTTC. This codes for CSVVALGTGRYEQYF.

The rearrangement links TRBV27 to TRBJ2-4, with D maybe TRBD2 (6 bases). There are 19 residues in the CDR3. Looked up from germline, CDR1 is MNHEY and CDR2 is SMNVEV (reference sequence). V was clipped by 5 bases and J by 4 bases, with 27 bases between them. CDR3 amino acids: CASSPKTITSGVRKNIQYF. CDR3 DNA: TGTGCCAGCAGTCCAAAAACAATCACCTCGGGGGTGAGGAAAAACATTCAGTACTTC.

The V call is TRBV24-1, the J call TRBJ1-1; possible D gene TRBD1, 6 bases. The germline V gene has CDR1 KGHDR and CDR2 SFDVKD. The CDR3 sequence is 12 residues long. V lost 1 base to trimming and J lost 8 bases, with 7 bases between them. Here the CDR3 DNA reads TGTGCCACCAGTGATTTTAGGGGGGAAGCTTTCTTT. Translating gives CATSDFRGEAFF.

This clonotype was counted between two and nine times. The CDR3 DNA sequence: TGTGCCAGCAGCTCAGGGACAGGGCTCACTGAAGCTTTCTTT. Residues: CASSSGTGLTEAFF. The J gene is TRBJ1-1, the V gene TRBV5-5; 9 bases match TRBD1. This CDR3 region has 14 residues. The V segment lost 3 bases and the J segment 4 bases; nucleotides outside the gene matches: 4. Germline V CDR1 and CDR2: SGHKS, YYEKEE (reference sequence).

This clonotype was counted many times. The CDR3 protein is CASSEEVAGDETQYF. For the CDR3, the DNA is TGTGCCAGCAGTGAAGAGGTCGCGGGGGACGAGACCCAGTACTTC. This rearrangement joins TRBV6-1 to TRBJ2-5; 7 bases map to TRBD2. Germline CDR1 and CDR2: MNHNS and SASEGT. J was trimmed by 5 bases and V by 1 base; bases with no gene match: 7. CDR3 size: 15 residues.

CDR3 nucleotides: TGTGCCAGCAGTTTTGAAATGGCGGGGTTCACCGGGGAGCTGTTTTTT. Amino acids: CASSFEMAGFTGELFF. V is TRBV12-3 or TRBV12-4 and J is TRBJ2-2; D possibly corresponds to TRBD2 (6 bases). Trimming removed 3 bases at V and 4 bases at J, with 15 bases between. The CDR3 sequence is 16 residues long.

The rearrangement links TRBV7-3 to TRBJ2-5, with 8 nucleotides matching TRBD1. J lost 5 bases, V lost 8 bases, and 10 bases had no gene match. Germline-derived CDR1 and CDR2 are SGHTA and FQGTGA. The CDR3 is made up of 14 amino acids. The CDR3 spells CASSKGDRPETQYF. In DNA, the CDR3 is TGTGCCAGCTCTAAGGGGGACAGGCCGGAGACCCAGTACTTC. Full variable domain (outside the CDR3, taken from reference TRBV7-3 and TRBJ2-5): GAGVSQTPSNKVTEKGKYVELRCDPISGHTALYWYRQSLGQGPEFLIYFQGTGAADDSGLPNDRFFAVRPEGSVSTLKIQRTERGDSAVYLCASSKGDRPETQYFGPGTRLLVL.

This clonotype appeared a few times. The chain has TRBV24-1 and TRBJ2-3; 8 positions agree with TRBD2. Per the germline V gene, CDR1 is KGHDR and CDR2 is SFDVKD. The CDR3 sequence is 14 residues long. The V segment lost 5 bases and the J segment 5 bases; nucleotides outside the gene matches: 5. CDR3 amino acids: CATSGREVRDTQYF. CDR3 sequence (DNA): TGTGCCACCAGTGGGCGGGAGGTGAGAGATACGCAGTATTTT.

This clonotype was counted between two and nine times. The chain employs TRBV13 and TRBJ2-1, with D hard to call. Germline values: CDR1 PRHDT, CDR2 FYEKMQ (reference sequence). This CDR3 has 16 residues. Trimming pared 2 bases from V and 0 bases from J, leaving 11 bases between. The CDR3 is CASSLLQSSSYNEQFF. The CDR3 nucleotides read TGTGCCAGCAGCTTACTGCAGTCGAGCTCCTACAATGAGCAGTTCTTC. The whole variable domain, remainder taken from reference TRBV13 and TRBJ2-1, is AAGVIQSPRHLIKEKRETATLKCYPIPRHDTVYWYQQGPGQDPQFLISFYEKMQSDKGSIPDRFSAQQFSDYHSELNMSSLELGDSALYFCASSLLQSSSYNEQFFGPGTRLTVL.